These 32 T cell receptor beta chains originate from one sample sequenced in a study of blood T cell repertoires in COVID-19. This table comes from immunoSEQ multiplex PCR, and its TCRdb copy is limited to in-frame clones, with some not included. Of 190,000 or so clones in the sample, approximately 86% were seen once. Sequencing was carried out using peripheral blood. Receptors originate from a middle-aged man with active or convalescent COVID-19.

The chain combines TRBV30 with TRBJ1-6; 9 nucleotides match TRBD1. J gave up 10 bases and V 0 bases, and 7 bases lay outside the gene matches. The CDR3 sequence is 15 residues long. The germline CDR1 and CDR2 sequences are GTSNPN and SVGIG (reference sequence). CDR3 nucleotides: TGTGCCTGGAGTGTCCGGGACAGGGACCAGTCACCCCTCCACTTT. It is translated as CAWSVRDRDQSPLHF.

This chain connects TRBV19 to TRBJ1-2; 9 nucleotides match TRBD1. This CDR3 is built from 15 residues. Germline values: CDR1 LNHDA, CDR2 SQIVND (reference sequence). V was clipped by 2 bases and J by 2 bases; unmatched bases: 3. CDR3 sequence: CASSILGTGNYGYTF. The CDR3, as DNA: TGTGCCAGTAGTATACTCGGGACAGGGAACTATGGCTACACCTTC.

The CDR3 coding sequence is TGTGCCAGCTCCGGAGGGTGGACGGTTAATGAAAAACTGTTTTTT. Its protein is CASSGGWTVNEKLFF. The genes are TRBV2 and TRBJ1-4, with unresolved D. This CDR3 has 15 residues. Germline loops: CDR1 SNHLY, CDR2 FYNNEI. Trimming removed 8 bases at V and 4 bases at J, with 17 bases between.

The chain is built from TRBV7-8 and TRBJ1-2; 9 positions match TRBD1. This CDR3 is 15 amino acids long. Germline V gene lookup returns CDR1 SGHVS and CDR2 FQNEAQ. V trimming: 2 bases; J trimming: 8 bases; junction bases outside the gene matches: 9. The CDR3 coding sequence is TGTGCCAGCAGCTTACAGGGACAGGGTATAGGCGGCTACACCTTC. It is translated as CASSLQGQGIGGYTF.

This sequence joins TRBV7-9 and TRBJ2-2; the D gene is possibly TRBD1 (6 bases). The V and J ends lost 5 bases and 7 bases respectively, with 23 bases between them. The CDR3 sequence is 17 residues long. Germline loops: CDR1 SEHNR, CDR2 FQNEAQ (reference sequence). DNA of the CDR3: TGTGCCAGCAGCAAAACAGGGCCGGGACGAGCCGACGGGGAGCTGTTTTTT. Its protein product is CASSKTGPGRADGELFF.

This clone was detected once. The rearrangement joins TRBV29-1 to TRBJ2-1; tentative D call: TRBD2 (6 bases). Germline lookup yields CDR1 SQVTM and CDR2 ANQGSEA. V lost 7 bases, J lost 2 bases, and 12 bases lay in between. CDR3 length: 13 residues. The CDR3 here is CSADGSAYNEQFF. The CDR3, as DNA: TGCAGCGCCGACGGGAGCGCCTACAATGAGCAGTTCTTC.

This chain connects TRBV28 to TRBJ1-3, with TRBD1 matching 7 bases. V lost 5 bases to trimming and J lost 2 bases; unmatched junction nucleotides: 12. CDR1 and CDR2 from the germline V gene are MDHEN and SYDVKM. The CDR3 has 17 amino acids. Here the CDR3 DNA reads TGTGCCAGCAGTCAAATCCAGACAGGGAAACCTGGAAACACCATATATTTT. It yields the protein CASSQIQTGKPGNTIYF.

CDR3 DNA: TGTGCCAGCAGGGCCGGACAGGGCACCTATAATTCACCCCTCCACTTT. This translates into CASRAGQGTYNSPLHF. The chain couples TRBV28 to TRBJ1-6; 8 bases agree with TRBD1. This CDR3 is 16 amino acids long. The V gene end was trimmed by 6 bases and the J gene end by 2 bases; junction bases not matched to a gene: 6. Germline CDR1 and CDR2: MDHEN and SYDVKM.

The chain links TRBV29-1 to TRBJ1-2, with 7 bases identical to TRBD1. Germline trimming cut 7 bases from V and 10 bases from J; bases unmatched to any gene: 3. CDR1 SQVTM and CDR2 ANQGSEA come from the germline V gene. The CDR3 length is 9 residues. The CDR3 DNA reads TGCAGCGCGGACAGGACCTACACCTTC. Its translation: CSADRTYTF.

V and J are TRBV2 and TRBJ1-5; D is ambiguous. CDR1 SNHLY and CDR2 FYNNEI come from the germline V gene. Between the trimmed V and J ends, which lost 8 bases and 2 bases, there was a span of 13 bases. CDR3 length: 14 residues. The DNA of the CDR3 is TGTGCCAGCGGCTGGGAGTCGGGCAATCAGCCCCAGCATTTT. Translated, it gives CASGWESGNQPQHF.

This rearrangement joins TRBV3-1 (or the pseudogene TRBV3-2) to TRBJ2-1; 8 bases line up with TRBD2. Germline-derived CDR1 and CDR2 are LGHDT and YNNKEL (reference sequence). V gave up 4 bases and J gave up 5 bases; unmatched junction bases: 4. The CDR3 extends over 14 amino acids. The CDR3 region has the DNA TGTGCCAGCAGCCCCGGGGGGGCCGACAATGAGCAGTTCTTC. Protein sequence: CASSPGGADNEQFF.

The rearrangement links TRBV4-2 to TRBJ1-3; tentatively, D is TRBD1 (5 bases). The CDR3 loop spans 18 amino acids. The V end lost 0 bases, the J end lost 2 bases, and 17 bases lay between the germline ends. The germline CDR1 and CDR2 sequences are LGHNA and YNFKEQ. CDR3 bases: TGTGCCAGCAGCCAAGATCCCCTTGGGGCCAGGGCTGGAAACACCATATATTTT. Residues: CASSQDPLGARAGNTIYF.

This clone was counted a few times. The chain recombines TRBV3-1 (or the pseudogene TRBV3-2) with TRBJ1-2, with D tentatively TRBD1 (5 bases). The length of the CDR3 is 12 residues. V lost 3 bases to trimming and J lost 8 bases, with 10 bases between them. Per germline, CDR1 LGHDT and CDR2 YNNKEL (reference sequence). The DNA for the CDR3 is TGTGCCAGCAGCCACCCAGGGTGGGGCTACACCTTC. Amino acid sequence: CASSHPGWGYTF.

The rearrangement uses TRBV21-1 and TRBJ2-3; the D call of TRBD2 is as the table states it, not checked on the DNA. TRBV21-1 is described as a pseudogene. The CDR3 has 17 amino acids. The CDR3 region is CASSNRTFPMPTDTQYF. The CDR3 nucleotides are TGTGCCAGCAGCAACCGGACTTTTCCGATGCCCACAGATACGCAGTATTTT.

This clone was seen only a few times. The chain carries TRBV6-6 and TRBJ1-1; TRBD1 agrees at 8 bases. Germline V gives CDR1 MNHNY, CDR2 SVGAGI (reference sequence). The junction had 15 bases not matched to a gene; V was cut back by 5 bases and J by 7 bases. The CDR3 totals 16 residues. The CDR3, as DNA: TGTGCCAGCAGTCTCGAAACTGACAGGGGAGAGGATGAAGCTTTCTTT. It specifies CASSLETDRGEDEAFF.

A few counts support this clone. V gene TRBV11-2 combines with J gene TRBJ1-1, with no clear D. The CDR3 has 13 amino acids. Germline CDR1 reads SGHAT; CDR2 reads FQNNGV. The ends were cut back, 3 bases at V and 4 bases at J, with 9 bases in the middle. The CDR3 loop reads CASSLERFTEAFF. The CDR3, as DNA: TGTGCCAGCAGCTTGGAGCGGTTCACTGAAGCTTTCTTT. The full variable domain, with the rest looked up from reference TRBV11-2 and TRBJ1-1, is EAGVAQSPRYKIIEKRQSVAFWCNPISGHATLYWYQQILGQGPKLLIQFQNNGVVDDSQLPKDRFSAERLKGVDSTLKIQPAKLEDSAVYLCASSLERFTEAFFGQGTRLTVV.

This chain links TRBV5-4 with TRBJ2-5; 7 positions agree with TRBD2. There are 15 residues in the CDR3. V lost 4 bases, J lost 0 bases, and 6 bases stayed unmatched. Germline loops: CDR1 SGHNT, CDR2 YYREEE (reference sequence). As DNA, the CDR3 is TGTGCCAGCAGCCTGGGGGGGGGACACCAAGAGACCCAGTACTTC. Its translation is CASSLGGGHQETQYF.

The chain couples TRBV24-1 to TRBJ2-3; 11 nucleotides align to TRBD2. Germline V gives CDR1 KGHDR, CDR2 SFDVKD. CDR3 size: 16 residues. V shed 2 bases, J shed 8 bases, and the junction held 8 bases outside the gene matches. The CDR3 region has the DNA TGTGCCACCAGTGATTATAGCGGGGGGGCCTATGGTACGCAGTATTTT. The encoded protein is CATSDYSGGAYGTQYF.

This clone was picked up one time. The chain employs TRBV30 and TRBJ2-3; maybe TRBD2 (6 bases). Per germline, CDR1 GTSNPN and CDR2 SVGIG (reference sequence). CDR3 length: 13 residues. V shed 3 bases and J shed 4 bases, with 11 bases lying between them. The CDR3 sequence is CAWRLAAADTQYF. The CDR3 DNA reads TGTGCCTGGAGACTAGCCGCAGCAGATACGCAGTATTTT.

This clone was detected only once. This chain connects TRBV3-1 (or the pseudogene TRBV3-2) to TRBJ2-7, with TRBD2 matching over 7 bases. Germline CDR1 reads LGHDT; CDR2 reads YNNKEL (reference sequence). This CDR3 is 16 amino acids long. The V gene end was trimmed by 0 bases and the J gene end by 2 bases; junction bases not matched to a gene: 7. CDR3 residues: CASSQEGGGGPYEQYF. The CDR3 DNA sequence: TGTGCCAGCAGCCAAGAAGGCGGCGGGGGTCCCTACGAGCAGTACTTC.

This clone was seen a single time. The gene calls are TRBV3-1 (or the pseudogene TRBV3-2) and TRBJ1-5; maybe TRBD1 (6 bases). CDR3 length equals 15 residues. V was pared by 6 bases and J by 4 bases, with 16 bases between. Germline loops: CDR1 LGHDT, CDR2 YNNKEL (reference sequence). CDR3 bases: TGTGCCAGCAGTCGGGACACAACGGGGAATCAGCCCCAGCATTTT. This gives the protein CASSRDTTGNQPQHF.

The rearrangement uses TRBV4-2 and TRBJ2-5, with 9 bases fitting TRBD2. Germline V lookup: CDR1 LGHNA, CDR2 YNFKEQ. V trimming: 1 base; J trimming: 2 bases; junction bases outside the gene matches: 2. The CDR3 is 15 amino acids. CDR3 loop: CASSQALAGQETQYF. Here the CDR3 DNA reads TGTGCCAGCAGCCAAGCCCTAGCGGGGCAAGAGACCCAGTACTTC.

This clone has more than one count but fewer than ten. The chain joins TRBV14 to TRBJ1-2, with D unclear. The germline V and J ends were trimmed by 4 bases and 4 bases, with 7 bases remaining between them. Per germline, CDR1 SGHDN and CDR2 FVKESK. The CDR3 spans 12 residues. DNA of the CDR3: TGTGCCAGCAGCCTGACACCCTATGGCTACACCTTC. This sequence encodes CASSLTPYGYTF.

The CDR3 DNA follows: TGTGCCAGCAGCCAAGGGGGGACCTGGACAGGGACTGAAGCTTTCTTT. Protein sequence: CASSQGGTWTGTEAFF. The V call is TRBV14, the J call TRBJ1-1; 8 positions match TRBD1. CDR3 length equals 16 residues. Trimming removed 1 base from V and 5 bases from J; junction bases left unmatched: 9. The V gene's germline CDR1 is SGHDN and CDR2 FVKESK.

J is TRBJ2-3 and V is TRBV9; 7 nucleotides agree with TRBD2. There are 16 residues in the CDR3. Germline V gene lookup returns CDR1 SGDLS and CDR2 YYNGEE. V dropped 0 bases and J dropped 4; count of bases not matched to a gene: 8. The CDR3 sequence is CASSVGPGGGSDTQYF. In nucleotides, the CDR3 is TGTGCCAGCAGCGTAGGGCCGGGGGGAGGCTCAGATACGCAGTATTTT. Based on the CDR3 plus reference TRBV9 and TRBJ2-3, the full variable domain is DSGVTQTPKHLITATGQRVTLRCSPRSGDLSVYWYQQSLDQGLQFLIQYYNGEERAKGNILERFSAQQFPDLHSELNLSSLELGDSALYFCASSVGPGGGSDTQYFGPGTRLTVL.

Only one count was recorded for this clone. This sequence joins TRBV6-1 and TRBJ2-1, with D maybe TRBD2 (6 bases). The CDR3 totals 13 residues. V dropped 3 bases and J dropped 5 bases, with 8 bases sitting between them. Germline V gene data show CDR1 as MNHNS and CDR2 as SASEGT. The CDR3 nucleotides read TGTGCCAGCAGTGAGGGACTGAACAATGAGCAGTTCTTC. It is translated as CASSEGLNNEQFF.

This chain joins TRBV27 and TRBJ1-1; D remains unclear. The CDR3 is made up of 13 amino acids. Per the germline V gene, CDR1 is MNHEY and CDR2 is SMNVEV (reference sequence). Trimming removed 5 bases from V and 5 bases from J, with 12 bases in between. The CDR3 here is CASSAAQRTEAFF. CDR3 nucleotides: TGTGCCAGCAGTGCGGCTCAGAGGACTGAAGCTTTCTTT.

This clone was seen once. This rearrangement joins TRBV7-9 to TRBJ2-7; a possible D gene is TRBD1 (5 bases). The CDR3 sequence is 14 residues long. V lost 5 bases, J lost 0 bases, and 11 bases lay in between. CDR1 is SEHNR, CDR2 FQNEAQ, per germline (reference sequence). CDR3 protein: CASSTVGRSYEQYF. The CDR3 nucleotides are TGTGCCAGCAGCACCGTGGGGCGCTCCTACGAGCAGTACTTC.

This chain uses TRBV5-6 with TRBJ2-5; D remains ambiguous. V dropped 2 bases and J dropped 5 bases, with 7 bases sitting between them. The CDR3 contains 12 residues. Germline V gene data show CDR1 as SGHDT and CDR2 as YYEEEE. CDR3 DNA: TGTGCCAGCAGCTTCCGGTGGGAGACCCAGTACTTC. Its protein product is CASSFRWETQYF.

The gene calls are TRBV28 and TRBJ2-3; 8 nucleotides agree with TRBD2. The germline gives CDR1 MDHEN, CDR2 SYDVKM. V shed 3 bases, J shed 0 bases, and the junction held 5 bases outside the gene matches. The CDR3 contains 16 residues. CDR3 loop: CASSFQRGTSTDTQYF. CDR3 DNA sequence: TGTGCCAGCAGTTTCCAGCGGGGGACTAGCACAGATACGCAGTATTTT.

The V and J genes are TRBV11-2 and TRBJ2-7, with a possible D match to TRBD2 (5 bases). The length of the CDR3 is 15 residues. V was pared by 1 base and J by 0 bases, with 10 bases between. CDR1 SGHAT and CDR2 FQNNGV come from the germline V gene. The CDR3 region has the DNA TGTGCCAGCAGCTTAGGTCCCGGGGACTCCTACGAGCAGTACTTC. Translated: CASSLGPGDSYEQYF.

The rearrangement joins TRBV19 to TRBJ1-6; the D gene is possibly TRBD1 (5 bases). The ends were cut back, 7 bases at V and 12 bases at J, with 19 bases in the middle. Germline V gene sequence: CDR1 LNHDA, CDR2 SQIVND (reference sequence). This CDR3 has 14 amino acids. CDR3 sequence reads: CASKEGPAGRPLHF. In nucleotides, the CDR3 is TGTGCCAGTAAGGAGGGGCCAGCGGGGAGACCCCTCCACTTT.